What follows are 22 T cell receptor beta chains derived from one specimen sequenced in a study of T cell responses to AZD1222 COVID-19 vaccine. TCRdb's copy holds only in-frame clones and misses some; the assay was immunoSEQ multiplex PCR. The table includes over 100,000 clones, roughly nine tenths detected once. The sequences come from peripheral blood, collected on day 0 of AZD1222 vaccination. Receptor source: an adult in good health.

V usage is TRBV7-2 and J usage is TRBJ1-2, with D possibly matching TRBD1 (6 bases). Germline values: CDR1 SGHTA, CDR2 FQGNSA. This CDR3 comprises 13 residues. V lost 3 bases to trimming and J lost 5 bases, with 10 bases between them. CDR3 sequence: CASSFTGRYGYTF. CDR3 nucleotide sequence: TGTGCCAGCAGCTTTACAGGGCGGTATGGCTACACCTTC.

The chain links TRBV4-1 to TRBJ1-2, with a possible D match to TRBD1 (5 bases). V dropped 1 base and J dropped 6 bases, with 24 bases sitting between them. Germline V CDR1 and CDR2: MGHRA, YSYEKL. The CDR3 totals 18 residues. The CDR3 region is CASSQVGRRSRGEDGYTF. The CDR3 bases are TGCGCCAGCAGCCAAGTCGGTCGTCGCAGTAGGGGCGAGGATGGCTACACCTTC.

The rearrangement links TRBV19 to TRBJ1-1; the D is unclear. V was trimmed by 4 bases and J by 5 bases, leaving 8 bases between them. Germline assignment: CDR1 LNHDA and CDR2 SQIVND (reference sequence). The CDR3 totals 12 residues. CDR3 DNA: TGTGCCAGTAGTAGGTCACGGACTGAAGCTTTCTTT. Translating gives CASSRSRTEAFF. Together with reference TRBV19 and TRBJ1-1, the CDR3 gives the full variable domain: DGGITQSPKYLFRKEGQNVTLSCEQNLNHDAMYWYRQDPGQGLRLIYYSQIVNDFQKGDIAEGYSVSREKKESFPLTVTSAQKNPTAFYLCASSRSRTEAFFGQGTRLTVV.

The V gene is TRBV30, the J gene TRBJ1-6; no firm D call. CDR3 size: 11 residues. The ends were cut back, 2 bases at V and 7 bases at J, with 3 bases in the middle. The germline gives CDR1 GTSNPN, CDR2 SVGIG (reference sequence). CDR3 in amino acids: CAWSNNSPLHF. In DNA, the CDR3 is TGTGCCTGGAGTAACAATTCACCCCTCCACTTT.

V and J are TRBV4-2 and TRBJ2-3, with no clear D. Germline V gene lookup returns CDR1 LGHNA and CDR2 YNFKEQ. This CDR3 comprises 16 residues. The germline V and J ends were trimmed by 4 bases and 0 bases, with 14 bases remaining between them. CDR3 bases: TGTGCCAGCAGCCCCCACGAGCGAGGTAGCACAGATACGCAGTATTTT. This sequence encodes CASSPHERGSTDTQYF.

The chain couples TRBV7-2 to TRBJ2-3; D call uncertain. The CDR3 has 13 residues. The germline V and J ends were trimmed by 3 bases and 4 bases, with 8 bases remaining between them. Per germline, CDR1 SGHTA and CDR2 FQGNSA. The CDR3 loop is CASSLDPADTQYF. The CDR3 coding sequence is TGTGCCAGCAGCTTGGACCCGGCAGATACGCAGTATTTT.

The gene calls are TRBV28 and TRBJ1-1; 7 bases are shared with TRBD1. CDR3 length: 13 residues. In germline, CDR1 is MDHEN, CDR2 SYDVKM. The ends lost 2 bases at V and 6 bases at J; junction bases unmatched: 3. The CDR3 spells CASSLTGDPEAFF. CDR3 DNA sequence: TGTGCCAGCAGTTTAACAGGGGACCCTGAAGCTTTCTTT.

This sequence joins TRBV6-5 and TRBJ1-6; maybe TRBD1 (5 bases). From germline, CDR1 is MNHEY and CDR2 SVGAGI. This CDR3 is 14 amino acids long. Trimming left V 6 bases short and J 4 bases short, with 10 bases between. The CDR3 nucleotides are TGTGCCAGCAGGGTAGACAGTTATAATTCACCCCTCCACTTT. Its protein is CASRVDSYNSPLHF.

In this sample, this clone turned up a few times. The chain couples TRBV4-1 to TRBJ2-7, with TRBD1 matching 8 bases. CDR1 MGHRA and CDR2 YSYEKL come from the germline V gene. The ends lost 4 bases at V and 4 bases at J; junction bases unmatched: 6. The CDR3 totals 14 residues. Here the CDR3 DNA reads TGCGCCAGCAGCCCTGGACAGGGTGAATACGAGCAGTACTTC. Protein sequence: CASSPGQGEYEQYF.

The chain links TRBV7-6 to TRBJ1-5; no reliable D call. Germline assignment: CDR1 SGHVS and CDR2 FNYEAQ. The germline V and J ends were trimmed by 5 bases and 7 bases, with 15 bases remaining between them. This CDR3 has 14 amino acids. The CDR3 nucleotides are TGTGCCAGCAGCCCGGGCGAGAGAGGGCAGCCCCAGCATTTT. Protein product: CASSPGERGQPQHF.

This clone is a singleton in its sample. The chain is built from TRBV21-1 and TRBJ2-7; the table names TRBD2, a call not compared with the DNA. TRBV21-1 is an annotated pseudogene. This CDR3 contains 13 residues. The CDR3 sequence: CASSEPRGYEQYF. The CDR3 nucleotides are TGTGCCAGCAGCGAGCCCCGGGGGTACGAGCAGTACTTC.

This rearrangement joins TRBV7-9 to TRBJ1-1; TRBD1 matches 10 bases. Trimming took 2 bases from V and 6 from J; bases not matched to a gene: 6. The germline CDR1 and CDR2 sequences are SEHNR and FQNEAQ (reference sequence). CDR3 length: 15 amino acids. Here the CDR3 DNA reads TGTGCCAGCAGCTTAACGACAGGGGGCTCATCTGAAGCTTTCTTT. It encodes CASSLTTGGSSEAFF.

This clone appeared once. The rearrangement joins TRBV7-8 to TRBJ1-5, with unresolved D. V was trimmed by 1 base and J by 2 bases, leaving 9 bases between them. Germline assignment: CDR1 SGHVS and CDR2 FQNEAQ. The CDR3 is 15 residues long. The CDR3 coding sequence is TGTGCCAGCAGCTTAGTAGGGAACGGCAATCAGCCCCAGCATTTT. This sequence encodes CASSLVGNGNQPQHF.

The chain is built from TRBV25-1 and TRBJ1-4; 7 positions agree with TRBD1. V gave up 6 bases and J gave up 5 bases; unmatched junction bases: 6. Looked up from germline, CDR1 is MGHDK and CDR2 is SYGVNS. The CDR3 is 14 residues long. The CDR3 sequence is CASRNQGENEKLFF. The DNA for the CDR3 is TGTGCCAGCAGAAACCAGGGGGAAAATGAAAAACTGTTTTTT.

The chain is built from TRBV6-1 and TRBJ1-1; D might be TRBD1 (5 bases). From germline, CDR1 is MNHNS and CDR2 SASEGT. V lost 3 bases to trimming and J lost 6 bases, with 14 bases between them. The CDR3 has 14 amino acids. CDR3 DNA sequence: TGTGCCAGCAGTGAGCAGGGCACTGGGGCTGAAGCTTTCTTT. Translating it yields CASSEQGTGAEAFF.

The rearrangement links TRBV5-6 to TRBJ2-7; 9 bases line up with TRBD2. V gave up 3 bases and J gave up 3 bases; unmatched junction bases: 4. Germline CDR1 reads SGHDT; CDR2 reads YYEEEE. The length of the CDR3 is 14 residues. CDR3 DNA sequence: TGTGCCAGCAGCTCTAGCGGGGTACGCTACGAGCAGTACTTC. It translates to CASSSSGVRYEQYF.

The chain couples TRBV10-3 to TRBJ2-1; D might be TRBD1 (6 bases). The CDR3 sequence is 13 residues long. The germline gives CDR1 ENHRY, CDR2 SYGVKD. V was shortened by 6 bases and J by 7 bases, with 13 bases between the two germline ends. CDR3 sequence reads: CAISPTGGNEQFF. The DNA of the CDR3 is TGTGCCATCAGCCCGACAGGAGGAAATGAGCAGTTCTTC.

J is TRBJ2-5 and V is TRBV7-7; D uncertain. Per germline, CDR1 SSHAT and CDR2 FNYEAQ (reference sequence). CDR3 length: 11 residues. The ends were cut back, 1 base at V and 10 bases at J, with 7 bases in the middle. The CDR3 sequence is CASSLGGGQYF. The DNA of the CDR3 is TGTGCCAGCAGCTTAGGGGGTGGCCAGTACTTC.

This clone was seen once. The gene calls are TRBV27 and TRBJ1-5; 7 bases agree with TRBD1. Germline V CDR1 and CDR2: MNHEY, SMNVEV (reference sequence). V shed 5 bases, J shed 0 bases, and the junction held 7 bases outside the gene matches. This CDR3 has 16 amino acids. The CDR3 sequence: CASSARGQHSNQPQHF. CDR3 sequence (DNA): TGTGCCAGCAGTGCCCGGGGACAGCATAGCAATCAGCCCCAGCATTTT.

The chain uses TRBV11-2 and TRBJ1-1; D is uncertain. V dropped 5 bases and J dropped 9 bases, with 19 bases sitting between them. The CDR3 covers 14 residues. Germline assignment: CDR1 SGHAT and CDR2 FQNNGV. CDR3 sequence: CASSTRDRGKKAFF. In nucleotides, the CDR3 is TGTGCCAGCAGCACCAGAGACCGGGGTAAGAAAGCTTTCTTT.

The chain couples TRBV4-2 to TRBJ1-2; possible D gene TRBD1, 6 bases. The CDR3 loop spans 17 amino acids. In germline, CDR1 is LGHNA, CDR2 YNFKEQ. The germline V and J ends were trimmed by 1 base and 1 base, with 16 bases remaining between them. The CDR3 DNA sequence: TGTGCCAGCAGCCAAGCCGCGACAGGAGACTTTAACTATGGCTACACCTTC. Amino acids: CASSQAATGDFNYGYTF.

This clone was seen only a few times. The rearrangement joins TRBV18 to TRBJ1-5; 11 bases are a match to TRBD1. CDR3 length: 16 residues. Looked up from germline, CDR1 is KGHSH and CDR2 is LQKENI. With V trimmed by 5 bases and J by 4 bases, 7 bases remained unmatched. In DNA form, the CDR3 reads TGTGCCAGCTCAACGATAGGACAGGGGGCGAATCAGCCCCAGCATTTT. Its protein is CASSTIGQGANQPQHF. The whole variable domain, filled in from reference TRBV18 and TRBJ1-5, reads NAGVMQNPRHLVRRRGQEARLRCSPMKGHSHVYWYRQLPEEGLKFMVYLQKENIIDESGMPKERFSAEFPKEGPSILRIQQVVRGDSAAYFCASSTIGQGANQPQHFGDGTRLSIL.